What follows are 28 T cell receptor beta chains derived from one specimen sequenced in a study of blood T cells in healthy people across ages. Primed by a sample-barcoded 5' primer and a J-beta primer mix, a second PCR proceeded for 7 to 11 cycles. Each CDR3 protein is one row after TCRdb ran MiXCR on the 5' RACE reads. The sample lists around 580,000 distinct CDR3 sequences; around 48% were seen once. The sample taken for sequencing was blood. The receptor set was obtained from a man aged 80 or over in good health.

This clonotype has only a few counts. The chain carries TRBV5-1 and TRBJ2-3; no reliable D call. The length of the CDR3 is 15 residues. Germline V gives CDR1 SGHRS, CDR2 YFSETQ. V gave up 0 bases and J gave up 2 bases, with 10 bases separating them. For the CDR3, the DNA is TGCGCCAGCAGCTTGGTTGGCAGGCACACAGATACGCAGTATTTT. It is translated as CASSLVGRHTDTQYF.

V gene TRBV28 combines with J gene TRBJ2-2; a possible D gene is TRBD1 (6 bases). This CDR3 has 18 amino acids. Germline V lookup: CDR1 MDHEN, CDR2 SYDVKM. Trimming cost V 0 bases and J 6 bases, with 20 bases left between them. CDR3 sequence: CASSLWALTGMVAGELFF. Here the CDR3 DNA reads TGTGCCAGCAGTTTATGGGCCCTAACAGGGATGGTTGCCGGGGAGCTGTTTTTT.

In nucleotides, the CDR3 is TGCGCCAGCAGCCAAGATGTCCGGGGGACCTACGAGCAGTACTTC. It encodes CASSQDVRGTYEQYF. V is TRBV4-3 and J is TRBJ2-4; D is possibly TRBD2 (6 bases). The J call may be incorrect, as the DNA end agrees better with TRBJ2-7. The germline CDR1 and CDR2 sequences are LGHNA and YSLEER. This CDR3 region has 15 residues.

The chain joins TRBV10-3 to TRBJ2-1; D gene uncertain. This CDR3 is 15 amino acids long. V lost 2 bases, J lost 0 bases, and 8 bases lay in between. The germline V gene encodes CDR1 ENHRY and CDR2 SYGVKD. Here the CDR3 reads CAISEHEPSYNEQFF. The CDR3, as DNA: TGTGCCATCAGTGAGCACGAACCCTCCTACAATGAGCAGTTCTTC.

V and J are TRBV20-1 and TRBJ1-2, with D tentatively TRBD1 (5 bases). The V and J ends lost 3 bases and 7 bases respectively, with 15 bases between them. Germline loops: CDR1 DFQATT, CDR2 SNEGSKA (reference sequence). The CDR3 totals 13 residues. CDR3 in amino acids: CSASEGPVSGYTF. The DNA of the CDR3 is TGCAGTGCTAGCGAGGGGCCGGTTTCTGGCTACACCTTC.

V usage is TRBV24-1 and J usage is TRBJ2-3; D unresolved. This CDR3 has 17 residues. CDR1 KGHDR and CDR2 SFDVKD come from the germline V gene. Trimming shortened V by 6 bases and J by 4 bases, and 22 bases separated the two germline ends. The CDR3 nucleotides read TGTGCCACCAGTCCCCCGGTTAGCCGAGTGGGCGCAGATACGCAGTATTTT. The encoded protein is CATSPPVSRVGADTQYF.

In regard to this clonotype: An end of the junction differs from the germline gene, which may be a read error. The chain recombines TRBV6-1 with TRBJ2-6; 7 bases agree with TRBD1. CDR3 length: 17 residues. Germline V gene lookup returns CDR1 MNHNS and CDR2 SASEGT. Written as DNA, the CDR3 is TGTGCCAGCAGTGGTAGGACAGGCACGACTGGGGCCAACGTCCAGACTTTC. Amino acid sequence: CASSGRTGTTGANVQTF.

The genes are TRBV7-9 and TRBJ2-2, with a possible D match to TRBD1 (6 bases). Germline V lookup: CDR1 SEHNR, CDR2 FQNEAQ (reference sequence). The CDR3 spans 16 residues. Trimming cost V 3 bases and J 3 bases, with 14 bases left between them. The DNA of the CDR3 is TGTGCCAGCAGCTTTGGCAGGGGTCAGCACACCGGGGAGCTGTTTTTT. Amino acid sequence: CASSFGRGQHTGELFF.

This clonotype was observed a few times. V is TRBV15 and J is TRBJ2-5; tentative D call: TRBD2 (5 bases). Germline-derived CDR1 and CDR2 are LNHNV and YYDKDF (reference sequence). Trimming pared 8 bases from V and 3 bases from J, leaving 13 bases between. CDR3 length equals 13 residues. This CDR3 is CATGWGAKETQYF. The CDR3 region has the DNA TGTGCCACCGGGTGGGGAGCGAAAGAGACCCAGTACTTC. The full variable domain, completed using reference TRBV15 and TRBJ2-5, is DAMVIQNPRYQVTQFGKPVTLSCSQTLNHNVMYWYQQKSSQAPKLLFHYYDKDFNNEADTPDNFQSRRPNTSFCFLDIRSPGLGDTAMYLCATGWGAKETQYFGPGTRLLVL.

This clonotype has more than one count but fewer than ten. This sequence joins TRBV13 and TRBJ2-7; possibly TRBD2 for D (6 bases). Germline V gene data show CDR1 as PRHDT and CDR2 as FYEKMQ (reference sequence). The CDR3 has 14 residues. Trimming removed 5 bases at V and 4 bases at J, with 15 bases between. CDR3 DNA: TGTGCCAGCAGCCCCGGGGCAGGGAGGTACGAGCAGTACTTC. Protein product: CASSPGAGRYEQYF.

There are many counts of this clonotype. The V call is TRBV6-5, the J call TRBJ2-3, with 16 nucleotides matching TRBD2. Germline CDR1 reads MNHEY; CDR2 reads SVGAGI. CDR3 length equals 17 residues. With V trimmed by 5 bases and J by 5 bases, 7 bases remained unmatched. The CDR3: CASSLGLAGGGKDTQYF. CDR3 nucleotide sequence: TGTGCCAGCAGTCTGGGACTAGCGGGAGGGGGGAAAGATACGCAGTATTTT.

V is TRBV5-6 and J is TRBJ2-7; no clear D. Trimming took off 2 bases at V and 0 bases at J, with 18 bases between the two ends. This CDR3 spans 17 amino acids. Germline loops: CDR1 SGHDT, CDR2 YYEEEE. CDR3 nucleotide sequence: TGTGCCAGCAGCTTCCGAGGTGTCAGCAGGAGCTCCTACGAGCAGTACTTC. This gives the protein CASSFRGVSRSSYEQYF.

As concerns this clonotype: Relative to the germline gene, one junction end is altered; a read error may explain this. This sequence joins TRBV7-7 and TRBJ2-1, with D unclear. The CDR3 has 13 residues. Germline lookup yields CDR1 SSHAT and CDR2 FNYEAQ (reference sequence). CDR3 sequence reads: CASSSERNSEQFF. CDR3 sequence (DNA): TGTGCTAGCAGCTCCGAGCGAAACAGTGAGCAGTTCTTC.

The chain has TRBV12-3 or TRBV12-4 and TRBJ2-5; D ambiguous. The J call may be mistaken, given a closer DNA end match to TRBJ2-7. The CDR3 is 13 residues long. The CDR3 loop is CASSWQMDYEQYF. The CDR3, as DNA: TGTGCCAGCAGTTGGCAGATGGACTACGAGCAGTACTTC.

The chain couples TRBV28 to TRBJ1-1, with no clear D. This CDR3 region has 14 residues. Germline lookup yields CDR1 MDHEN and CDR2 SYDVKM. With 6 bases removed from V and 11 bases from J, the gap between germline ends came to 22 bases. CDR3 DNA sequence: TGTGCCAGCAGCCTCCCGGCCGGGCTTTTCGGGGCTTTCTTT. Protein: CASSLPAGLFGAFF.

The chain couples TRBV29-1 to TRBJ2-7, with D perhaps TRBD2 (5 bases). The J call may be incorrect, as the DNA end agrees better with TRBJ2-5. This CDR3 contains 13 residues. Germline V gene data show CDR1 as SQVTM and CDR2 as ANQGSEA. The CDR3 sequence: CSGQTIPRETQYF. The CDR3 region has the DNA TGCAGCGGCCAGACTATACCCAGGGAGACCCAGTACTTC.

Concerning this clonotype: The junction departs from the called germline gene at one end, perhaps through a read error. The chain uses TRBV7-2 and TRBJ2-4, with D tentatively TRBD2 (6 bases). Germline V gene sequence: CDR1 SGHTA, CDR2 FQGNSA. The CDR3 runs to 16 residues. The CDR3 reads CASSPPGRRPGSIQCF. CDR3 nucleotides: TGTGCCAGCAGCCCTCCGGGACGACGCCCCGGGAGCATTCAGTGCTTC.

The rearrangement uses TRBV24-1 and TRBJ2-7; 9 positions agree with TRBD2. Gene TRBJ2-5 matches the end of the DNA better, so the J call may be wrong. Germline CDR1 KGHDR, CDR2 SFDVKD. This CDR3 has 16 residues. The DNA of the CDR3 is TGTGCCACCAGTAAGAAGTTAGCGGGAGATCGGGAGACCCAGTACTTC. This translates into CATSKKLAGDRETQYF.

The chain has TRBV6-5 and TRBJ2-1, with 9 bases fitting TRBD1. The DNA end favors TRBJ2-7, so the J call may be wrong. This CDR3 is 14 amino acids long. Germline V gives CDR1 MNHEY, CDR2 SVGAGI. The CDR3 coding sequence is TGTGCCAGCAGCCGAAGACAGGGGGACAATGAGCAGTACTTC. Translating gives CASSRRQGDNEQYF.

The rearrangement uses TRBV9 and TRBJ2-1; D remains unclear. CDR1 SGDLS and CDR2 YYNGEE come from the germline V gene. The CDR3 is 15 amino acids. With 0 bases removed from V and 3 bases from J, the gap between germline ends came to 10 bases. The CDR3 sequence: CASSVGGPNYNEQFF. As DNA, the CDR3 is TGTGCCAGCAGCGTAGGGGGTCCCAACTACAATGAGCAGTTCTTC.

The table lists this clonotype with a few counts. Just one base apart from a much larger clone, this may be a read error. V usage is TRBV6-6 and J usage is TRBJ2-1; 13 nucleotides line up with TRBD2. The J call could be wrong; TRBJ2-7 is a better fit for the DNA end. Germline V gene data show CDR1 as MNHNY and CDR2 as SVGAGI (reference sequence). This CDR3 spans 16 amino acids. This CDR3 is CASSRGTSGIYNEQYF. The CDR3 DNA reads as TGTGCCAGCAGTCGGGGGACTAGCGGGATTTACAATGAGCAGTACTTC.

The chain joins TRBV7-2 to TRBJ1-1; D not certain. CDR1 and CDR2 (germline): SGHTA, FQGNSA. The CDR3 loop spans 13 amino acids. V was cut by 5 bases and J by 2 bases, with 9 bases left in between. The CDR3 coding sequence is TGTGCCAGCAGCGTCTCCAGAAACACTGAAGCTTTCTTT. It encodes CASSVSRNTEAFF.

This clonotype was counted at least ten times. This chain connects TRBV7-2 to TRBJ2-3, with TRBD1 as a possible D gene (5 bases). From germline, CDR1 is SGHTA and CDR2 FQGNSA. The CDR3 contains 14 residues. V lost 3 bases and J lost 4, with 11 bases in between. The CDR3 nucleotides read TGTGCCAGCAGCTTCCGGCAGGGCGCAGATACGCAGTATTTT. Translation gives CASSFRQGADTQYF.

This clonotype was observed many times. The chain is built from TRBV7-2 and TRBJ1-2; D unresolved. The CDR3 spans 15 residues. Germline lookup yields CDR1 SGHTA and CDR2 FQGNSA. Trimming left V 5 bases short and J 6 bases short, with 19 bases between. The CDR3 DNA sequence: TGTGCCAGCAGCCCCGGGCGATGGGCAGGCGATGGCTACACCTTC. This encodes CASSPGRWAGDGYTF.

The chain couples TRBV5-1 to TRBJ1-1; TRBD1 aligns across 8 bases. The CDR3 runs 15 residues. Losses at the gene ends were 3 bases for V and 7 bases for J; bases not matched to a gene: 11. Looked up from germline, CDR1 is SGHRS and CDR2 is YFSETQ. CDR3 in DNA: TGCGCCAGCAGCTCGCAGGCAGGGGGCGAAGGTGAAGCTTTCTTT. It specifies CASSSQAGGEGEAFF.

This clonotype was counted only a few times. The genes are TRBV29-1 and TRBJ1-1; D gene uncertain. Trimming removed 3 bases from V and 0 bases from J, with 8 bases in between. The length of the CDR3 is 13 residues. Germline assignment: CDR1 SQVTM and CDR2 ANQGSEA. CDR3 DNA sequence: TGCAGCGTTGAGGGTCAGATGAACACTGAAGCTTTCTTT. This translates into CSVEGQMNTEAFF.

This clonotype was seen a handful of times. The chain is built from TRBV4-3 and TRBJ2-1, with D possibly TRBD1 on 5 matching bases. The CDR3 runs 18 residues. V dropped 0 bases and J dropped 0 bases, with 15 bases sitting between them. Germline CDR1 reads LGHNA; CDR2 reads YSLEER. CDR3 loop: CASSQEILGRGSYNEQFF. The CDR3, as DNA: TGCGCCAGCAGCCAAGAAATTCTTGGTAGGGGCTCCTACAATGAGCAGTTCTTC.

For the CDR3, the DNA is TGCAGTGCTAGGGCGCGGGGGGCCATTTATGAGCAGTTCTTC. This encodes CSARARGAIYEQFF. V is TRBV20-1 and J is TRBJ2-1, with 8 bases identical to TRBD2. The CDR3 covers 14 residues. V shed 3 bases and J 8 bases; nucleotides not matched to a gene: 9. CDR1 is DFQATT, CDR2 SNEGSKA, per germline (reference sequence).